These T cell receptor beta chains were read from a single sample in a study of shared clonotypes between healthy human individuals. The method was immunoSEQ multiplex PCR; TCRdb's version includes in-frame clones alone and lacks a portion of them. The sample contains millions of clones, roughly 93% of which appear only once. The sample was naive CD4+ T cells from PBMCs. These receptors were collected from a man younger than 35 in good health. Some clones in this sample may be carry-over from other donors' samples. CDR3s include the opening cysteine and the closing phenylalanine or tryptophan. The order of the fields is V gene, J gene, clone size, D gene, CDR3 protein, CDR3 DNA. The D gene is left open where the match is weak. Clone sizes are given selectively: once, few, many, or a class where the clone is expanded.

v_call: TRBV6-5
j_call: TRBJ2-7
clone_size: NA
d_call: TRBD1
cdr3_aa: CASSPKGTVYEQYF
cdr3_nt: TGTGCCAGCAGTCCTAAAGGGACAGTCTACGAGCAGTACTTC

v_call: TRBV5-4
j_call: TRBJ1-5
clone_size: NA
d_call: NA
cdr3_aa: CASSPESGQPQHF
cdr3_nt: TGTGCCAGCAGCCCCGAATCGGGTCAGCCCCAGCATTTT

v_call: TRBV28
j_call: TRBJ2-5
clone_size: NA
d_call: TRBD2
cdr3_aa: CASSRLAGVLDF
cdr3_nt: TGTGCCAGCAGTAGACTAGCGGGAGTATTGGACTTC

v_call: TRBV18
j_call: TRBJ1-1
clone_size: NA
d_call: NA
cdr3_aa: CASSPGPSYTEAFF
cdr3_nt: TGTGCCAGCTCGCCAGGACCTTCTTACACTGAAGCTTTCTTT

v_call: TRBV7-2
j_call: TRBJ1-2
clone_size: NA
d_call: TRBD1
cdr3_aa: CASSSDPTGVGYGYTF
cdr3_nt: TGTGCCAGCAGCTCCGATCCGACAGGGGTTGGCTATGGCTACACCTTC

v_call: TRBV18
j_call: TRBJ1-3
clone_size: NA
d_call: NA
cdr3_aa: CASSPAGISGNTIYF
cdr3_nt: TGTGCCAGCTCACCGGCAGGAATCTCTGGAAACACCATATATTTT

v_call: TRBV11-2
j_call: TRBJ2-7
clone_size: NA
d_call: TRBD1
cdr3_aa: CASSLGQSAYEQYF
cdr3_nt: TGTGCCAGCAGCTTGGGACAGTCCGCCTACGAGCAGTACTTC

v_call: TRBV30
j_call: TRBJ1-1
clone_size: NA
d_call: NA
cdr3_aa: CAWSWGRNTEAFF
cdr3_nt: TGTGCCTGGAGCTGGGGGAGGAACACTGAAGCTTTCTTT

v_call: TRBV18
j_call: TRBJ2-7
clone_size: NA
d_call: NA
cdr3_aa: CASSPPSLGLEQYF
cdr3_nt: TGTGCCAGCTCACCACCGAGCTTGGGTCTTGAGCAGTACTTC

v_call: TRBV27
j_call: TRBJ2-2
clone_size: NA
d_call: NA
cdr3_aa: CASSATGVTGELFF
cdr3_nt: TGTGCCAGCAGTGCAACGGGAGTCACCGGGGAGCTGTTTTTT

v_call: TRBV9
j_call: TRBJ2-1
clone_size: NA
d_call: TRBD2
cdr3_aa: CASSVSGTSYNEQFF
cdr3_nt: TGTGCCAGCAGTGTTAGCGGGACCTCCTACAATGAGCAGTTCTTC

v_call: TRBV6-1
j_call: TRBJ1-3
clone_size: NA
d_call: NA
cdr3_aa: CASRRQGNTIYF
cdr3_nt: TGTGCCAGCAGGAGGCAAGGAAACACCATATATTTT

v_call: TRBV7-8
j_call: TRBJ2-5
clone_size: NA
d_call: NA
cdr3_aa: CASSLAFREETQYF
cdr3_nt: TGTGCCAGCAGCTTAGCGTTCAGGGAAGAGACCCAGTACTTC

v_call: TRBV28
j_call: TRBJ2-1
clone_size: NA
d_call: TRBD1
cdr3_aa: CASSTGGTGVHEQFF
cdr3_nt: TGTGCCAGCAGCACAGGGGGGACAGGGGTCCATGAGCAGTTCTTC

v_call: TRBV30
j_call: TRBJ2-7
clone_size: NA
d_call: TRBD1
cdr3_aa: CAWNRGDSPYEQYF
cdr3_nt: TGTGCCTGGAACAGGGGGGATTCCCCCTACGAGCAGTACTTC

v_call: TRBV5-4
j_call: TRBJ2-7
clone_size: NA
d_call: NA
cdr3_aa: CASSADMGPYEQYF
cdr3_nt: TGTGCCAGCAGCGCTGACATGGGCCCCTACGAGCAGTACTTC

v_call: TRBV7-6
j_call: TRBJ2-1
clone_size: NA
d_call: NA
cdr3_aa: CASSLVLTAYNEQFF
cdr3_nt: TGTGCCAGCAGCTTAGTACTAACCGCTTACAATGAGCAGTTCTTC

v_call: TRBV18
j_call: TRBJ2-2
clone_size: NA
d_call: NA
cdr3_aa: CASSPGSAGAGTGELFF
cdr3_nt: TGTGCCAGCTCACCCGGGTCAGCCGGAGCGGGCACCGGGGAGCTGTTTTTT

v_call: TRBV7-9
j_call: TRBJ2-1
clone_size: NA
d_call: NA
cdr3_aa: CASGPGDEQFF
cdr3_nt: TGTGCCAGCGGACCAGGGGATGAGCAGTTCTTC

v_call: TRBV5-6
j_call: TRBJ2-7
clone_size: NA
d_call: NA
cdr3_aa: CASSLGVSGEQYF
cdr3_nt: TGTGCCAGCAGCTTAGGAGTTTCGGGGGAGCAGTACTTC

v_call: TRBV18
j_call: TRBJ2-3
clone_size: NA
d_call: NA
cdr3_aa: CASSPRTSTDTQYF
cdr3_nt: TGTGCCAGCTCACCGAGGACGAGCACAGATACGCAGTATTTT

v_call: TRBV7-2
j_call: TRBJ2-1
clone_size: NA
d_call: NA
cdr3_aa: CASSPFAGQYNEQFF
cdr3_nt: TGTGCCAGCAGCCCCTTTGCCGGGCAGTACAATGAGCAGTTCTTC

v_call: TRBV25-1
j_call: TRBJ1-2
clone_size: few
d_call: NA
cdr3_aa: CASEGHTNYGYTF
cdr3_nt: TGTGCCTCGGAAGGGCACACTAACTATGGCTACACCTTC

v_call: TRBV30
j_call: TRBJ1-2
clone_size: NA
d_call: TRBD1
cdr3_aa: CAWRPDRAGGNYGYTF
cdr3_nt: TGTGCCTGGAGACCAGACAGGGCGGGGGGTAACTATGGCTACACCTTC

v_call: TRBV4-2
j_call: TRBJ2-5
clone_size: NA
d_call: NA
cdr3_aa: CASSPSPGDQETQYF
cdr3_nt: TGTGCCAGCAGCCCAAGCCCAGGGGACCAAGAGACCCAGTACTTC

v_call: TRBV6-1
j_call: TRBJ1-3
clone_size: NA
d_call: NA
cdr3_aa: CASSERAAGNTIYF
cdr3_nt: TGTGCCAGCAGTGAACGGGCAGCTGGAAACACCATATATTTT

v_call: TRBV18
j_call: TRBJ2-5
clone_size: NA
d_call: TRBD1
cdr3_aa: CASSPGTGAETQYF
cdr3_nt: TGTGCCAGCTCACCAGGGACAGGGGCAGAGACCCAGTACTTC

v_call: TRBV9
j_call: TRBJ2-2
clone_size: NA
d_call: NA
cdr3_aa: CASSVYSGELFF
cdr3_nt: TGTGCCAGCAGCGTTTATTCCGGGGAGCTGTTTTTT

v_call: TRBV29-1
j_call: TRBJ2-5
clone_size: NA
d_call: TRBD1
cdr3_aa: CSVVAWTGDQETQYF
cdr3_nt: TGCAGCGTTGTTGCATGGACAGGGGACCAAGAGACCCAGTACTTC

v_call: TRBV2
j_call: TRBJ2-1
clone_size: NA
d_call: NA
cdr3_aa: CASSGVESSYNEQFF
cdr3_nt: TGTGCCAGCAGCGGCGTGGAGAGCTCCTACAATGAGCAGTTCTTC

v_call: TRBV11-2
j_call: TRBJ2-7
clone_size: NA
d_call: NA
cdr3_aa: CASSAIKGGATTYEQYF
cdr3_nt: TGTGCCAGCAGCGCAATTAAAGGTGGCGCTACCACCTACGAGCAGTACTTC

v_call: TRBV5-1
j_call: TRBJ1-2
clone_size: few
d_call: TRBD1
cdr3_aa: CASSLAGQGGFYTF
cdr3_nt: TGCGCCAGCAGCTTGGCGGGACAGGGAGGATTCTACACCTTC

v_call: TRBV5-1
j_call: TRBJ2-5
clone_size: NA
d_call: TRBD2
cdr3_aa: CASSSLAGVGQETQYF
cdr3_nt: TGCGCCAGCAGCTCTCTAGCGGGAGTCGGCCAAGAGACCCAGTACTTC

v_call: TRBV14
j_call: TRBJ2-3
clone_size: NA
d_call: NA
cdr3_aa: CASSPKNRLVADTQYF
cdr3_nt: TGTGCCAGCAGCCCTAAGAATCGACTAGTCGCAGATACGCAGTATTTT

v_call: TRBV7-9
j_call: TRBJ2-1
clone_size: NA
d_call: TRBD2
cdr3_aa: CASSRTSGSNNEQFF
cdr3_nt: TGTGCCAGCAGCAGGACTAGCGGGAGCAACAATGAGCAGTTCTTC

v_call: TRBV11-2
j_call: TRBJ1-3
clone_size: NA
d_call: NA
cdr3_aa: CASSLVQGNSGNTIYF
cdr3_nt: TGTGCCAGCAGCTTAGTGCAGGGAAACTCTGGAAACACCATATATTTT

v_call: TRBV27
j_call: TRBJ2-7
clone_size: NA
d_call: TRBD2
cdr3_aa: CASRDGGGRRGEQYF
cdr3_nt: TGTGCCAGCAGAGACGGCGGGGGGCGCCGGGGGGAGCAGTACTTC

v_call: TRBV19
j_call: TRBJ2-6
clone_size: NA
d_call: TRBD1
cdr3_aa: CASSARQGRSGANVLTF
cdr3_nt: TGTGCCAGTAGTGCTCGACAGGGTCGCTCTGGGGCCAACGTCCTGACTTTC

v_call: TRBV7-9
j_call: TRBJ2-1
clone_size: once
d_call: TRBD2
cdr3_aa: CASDRGDSYNEQFF
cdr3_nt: TGTGCCAGCGATCGGGGGGATTCCTACAATGAGCAGTTCTTC

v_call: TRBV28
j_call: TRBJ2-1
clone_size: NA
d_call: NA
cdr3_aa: CASSLLSSGPYNEQFF
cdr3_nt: TGTGCCAGCAGTTTGCTTAGTAGTGGGCCCTACAATGAGCAGTTCTTC

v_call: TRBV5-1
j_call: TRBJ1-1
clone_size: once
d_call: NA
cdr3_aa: CASSLARQMKNTEAFF
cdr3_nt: TGCGCCAGCAGCTTGGCTCGCCAGATGAAGAACACTGAAGCTTTCTTT

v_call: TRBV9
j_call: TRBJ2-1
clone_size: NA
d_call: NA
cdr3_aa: CASSVGRNSYNEQFF
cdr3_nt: TGTGCCAGCAGCGTAGGTCGGAATTCCTACAATGAGCAGTTCTTC

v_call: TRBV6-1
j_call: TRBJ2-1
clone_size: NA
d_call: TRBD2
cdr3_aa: CASTERGYNEQFF
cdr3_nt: TGTGCCAGCACCGAGCGGGGCTACAATGAGCAGTTCTTC

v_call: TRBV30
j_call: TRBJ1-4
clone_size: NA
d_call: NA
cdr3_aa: CAWTDHPREKLFF
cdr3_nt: TGTGCCTGGACCGATCATCCGAGGGAAAAACTGTTTTTT

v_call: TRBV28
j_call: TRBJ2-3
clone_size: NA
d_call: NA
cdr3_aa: CASIPLGRRGADTQYF
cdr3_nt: TGTGCCAGCATCCCCTTGGGCCGGAGAGGAGCAGATACGCAGTATTTT

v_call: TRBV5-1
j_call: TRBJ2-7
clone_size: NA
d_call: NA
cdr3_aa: CASSLAGPGTGTYEQYF
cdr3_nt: TGCGCCAGCAGCTTGGCCGGTCCCGGGACGGGAACCTACGAGCAGTACTTC

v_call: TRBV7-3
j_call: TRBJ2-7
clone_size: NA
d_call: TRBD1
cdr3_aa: CASSYGQEDEQYF
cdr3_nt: TGTGCCAGCAGCTACGGACAGGAAGACGAGCAGTACTTC

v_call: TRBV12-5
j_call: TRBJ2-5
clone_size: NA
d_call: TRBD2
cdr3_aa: CASGLEVTSGGQETQYF
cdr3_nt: TGTGCTAGTGGTTTGGAAGTTACTAGCGGTGGACAAGAGACCCAGTACTTC

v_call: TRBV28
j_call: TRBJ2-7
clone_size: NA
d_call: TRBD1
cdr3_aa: CASSLTGQGLVEQYF
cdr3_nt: TGTGCCAGCAGTTTAACAGGACAGGGGTTGGTCGAGCAGTACTTC

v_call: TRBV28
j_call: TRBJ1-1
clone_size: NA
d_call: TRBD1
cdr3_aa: CASSVIQGVRAFF
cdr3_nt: TGTGCCAGCAGTGTCATACAGGGGGTGCGGGCTTTCTTT

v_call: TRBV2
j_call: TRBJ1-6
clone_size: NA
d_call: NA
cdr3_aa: CASSLAESTDSPLHF
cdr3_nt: TGTGCCAGCAGTTTGGCGGAAAGCACGGATTCACCCCTCCACTTT

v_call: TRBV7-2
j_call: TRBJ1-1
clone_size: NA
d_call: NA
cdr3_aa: CASSLEGGRAFF
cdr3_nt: TGTGCCAGCAGCTTAGAAGGGGGGCGAGCTTTCTTT

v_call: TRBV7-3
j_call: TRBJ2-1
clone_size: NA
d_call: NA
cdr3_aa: CASSRDAVGNEQFF
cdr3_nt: TGTGCCAGCAGCCGGGACGCCGTTGGTAATGAGCAGTTCTTC

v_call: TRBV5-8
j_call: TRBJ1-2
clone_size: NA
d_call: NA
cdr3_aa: CASSKATNYGYTF
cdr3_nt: TGTGCCAGCAGCAAGGCCACTAACTATGGCTACACCTTC

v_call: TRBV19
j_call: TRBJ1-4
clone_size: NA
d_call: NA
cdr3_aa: CASRVWSGQDEKLFF
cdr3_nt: TGTGCCAGTCGTGTTTGGTCCGGGCAGGATGAAAAACTGTTTTTT

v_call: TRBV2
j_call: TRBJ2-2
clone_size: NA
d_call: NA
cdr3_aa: CASRDRRTNTGELFF
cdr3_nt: TGTGCCAGCAGAGATAGAAGAACGAACACCGGGGAGCTGTTTTTT

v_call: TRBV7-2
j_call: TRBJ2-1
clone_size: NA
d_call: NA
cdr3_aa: CASSGMGNTISQEQFF
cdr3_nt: TGTGCCAGCAGCGGAATGGGGAATACAATCTCCCAAGAGCAGTTCTTC